The 15 T cell receptor beta chains below all came from one sample that was sequenced in a study of blood T cells in healthy people across ages. The use of a sample-barcoded 5' primer and a J-beta primer mix characterized a second PCR of 7 to 11 cycles. One entry per CDR3 protein, called by TCRdb with MiXCR from the 5' RACE reads. Of around 800,000 distinct CDR3 sequences listed, under 45% are singletons. The sample was blood. The receptors were gathered from a man aged 60-69 years in good health.

This clonotype was found many times. This chain joins TRBV28 and TRBJ2-6, with D maybe TRBD2 (6 bases). V lost 6 bases and J 0 bases, leaving 12 bases between the germline ends. This CDR3 contains 16 residues. Germline assignment: CDR1 MDHEN and CDR2 SYDVKM. Written as DNA, the CDR3 is TGTGCCAGCAGACCGGGACTCCGCTCTGGGGCCAACGTCCTGACTTTC. It encodes CASRPGLRSGANVLTF.

This chain connects TRBV20-1 to TRBJ2-1, with 11 nucleotides matching TRBD2. With V trimmed by 7 bases and J by 8 bases, 10 bases remained unmatched. Germline V gene sequence: CDR1 DFQATT, CDR2 SNEGSKA (reference sequence). The CDR3 is 14 residues long. The CDR3 DNA reads as TGCAGTGTCGGACTAGCGGGCCTCTCGGATGAGCAGTTCTTC. It is translated as CSVGLAGLSDEQFF.

Written as DNA, the CDR3 is TGCGCCAGCAGCCTTACTACAGTGTCTAACTATGGCTACACCTTC. It specifies CASSLTTVSNYGYTF. The chain joins TRBV4-3 to TRBJ1-2; no reliable D call. Germline V gene lookup returns CDR1 LGHNA and CDR2 YSLEER. Deletions cut 4 bases from V and 0 bases from J, with 12 bases between. The CDR3 sequence is 15 residues long.

The chain recombines TRBV28 with TRBJ1-2; D is perhaps TRBD1 (6 bases). CDR3 length equals 17 residues. With 3 bases removed from V and 6 bases from J, the gap between germline ends came to 23 bases. CDR1 MDHEN and CDR2 SYDVKM come from the germline V gene. CDR3 sequence (DNA): TGTGCCAGCAGTTTTTTTGGGCAACAGGGCCGACTTGATGGCTACACCTTC. Protein product: CASSFFGQQGRLDGYTF.

This chain connects TRBV2 to TRBJ2-3, with D possibly TRBD1 on 6 matching bases. The CDR3 contains 15 residues. The germline V gene has CDR1 SNHLY and CDR2 FYNNEI. V dropped 4 bases and J dropped 4 bases, with 15 bases sitting between them. The CDR3 is CASSVGAFRADTQYF. CDR3 in DNA: TGTGCCAGCAGTGTGGGGGCCTTTAGGGCAGATACGCAGTATTTT.

This clonotype was found a few times. The chain's CDR3 is CSAYSASYNEQFF. Here the CDR3 DNA reads TGCAGCGCTTACTCCGCGTCCTACAATGAGCAGTTCTTC. The chain employs TRBV29-1 and TRBJ2-1; unclear D gene. This CDR3 is built from 13 residues. Germline V CDR1 and CDR2: SQVTM, ANQGSEA. The V end lost 7 bases, the J end lost 1 base, and 11 bases lay between the germline ends.

This clonotype was counted only a few times. V and J are TRBV12-3 or TRBV12-4 and TRBJ2-3; D may be TRBD2 (5 bases). The V and J ends lost 7 bases and 5 bases respectively, with 10 bases between them. This CDR3 is built from 12 residues. CDR3 loop: CASTQRRDTQYF. The CDR3 nucleotides read TGTGCCAGCACCCAGCGGAGAGATACGCAGTATTTT.

The chain has TRBV2 and TRBJ2-1, with D perhaps given as TRBD1 or TRBD2 (6 bases each). There are 15 residues in the CDR3. Germline CDR1 and CDR2: SNHLY and FYNNEI. V was pared by 7 bases and J by 4 bases, with 17 bases between. The CDR3 region has the DNA TGTGCCAGCACCCTGGAGGAGGGGGTGTACAATGAGCAGTTCTTC. Translating gives CASTLEEGVYNEQFF.

The V and J genes are TRBV6-1 and TRBJ2-7; D is undetermined. Per germline, CDR1 MNHNS and CDR2 SASEGT. V was pared by 4 bases and J by 4 bases, with 5 bases between. The CDR3 has 11 residues. The CDR3 DNA is TGTGCCAGCAGTGGGCAGTACGAGCAGTACTTC. It codes for CASSGQYEQYF.

This chain links TRBV7-2 with TRBJ1-1; no reliable D call. Germline V gene data show CDR1 as SGHTA and CDR2 as FQGNSA. Trimming removed 5 bases from V and 0 bases from J, with 7 bases in between. The CDR3 has 13 residues. The CDR3 nucleotides read TGTGCCAGCAGCGCGCCCCTGAACACTGAAGCTTTCTTT. Encoded protein: CASSAPLNTEAFF.

The chain carries TRBV5-5 and TRBJ2-3, with a weak D call TRBD1 (6 bases). The CDR3 runs 16 residues. Germline CDR1 is SGHKS and CDR2 is YYEKEE (reference sequence). With 7 bases removed from V and 0 bases from J, the gap between germline ends came to 18 bases. The DNA for the CDR3 is TGTGCCAGCTGCGTAACCGGGACAACTAGCACAGATACGCAGTATTTT. Translation: CASCVTGTTSTDTQYF.

Regarding this clonotype: An end of the junction does not agree with germline; a read error may underlie this. The rearrangement uses TRBV6-6 and TRBJ2-5, with 9 bases fitting TRBD2. The CDR3 is 15 amino acids. Germline V gives CDR1 MNHNY, CDR2 SVGAGI (reference sequence). The CDR3 is CASSYGGGGAETQYF. The CDR3 DNA is TGTGCCAGCAGTTATGGCGGCGGGGGGGCGGAGACCCAGTATTTC.

CDR3 residues: CASSTGQGEGYTF. The CDR3 DNA sequence: TGTGCCAGCAGTACGGGACAGGGTGAAGGCTACACCTTC. The rearrangement links TRBV6-2 or TRBV6-3 to TRBJ1-2, with 9 positions matching TRBD1. From germline, CDR1 is MNHEY and CDR2 SVGEGT. The CDR3 extends over 13 amino acids. V gave up 5 bases and J gave up 8 bases; unmatched junction bases: 6.

The chain joins TRBV20-1 to TRBJ2-1; 8 nucleotides align to TRBD2. CDR3 size: 16 residues. Germline CDR1 DFQATT, CDR2 SNEGSKA (reference sequence). The ends lost 0 bases at V and 3 bases at J; junction bases unmatched: 7. CDR3 nucleotide sequence: TGCAGTGCTAGAGATCCCAGCGGGGGAGTCTACAATGAGCAGTTCTTC. The encoded protein is CSARDPSGGVYNEQFF.

This clonotype was counted a few times. The CDR3 is CASSQDGTVSNQPQHF. The CDR3 bases are TGCGCCAGCAGCCAAGACGGGACAGTTAGCAATCAGCCCCAGCATTTT. The J gene is TRBJ1-5, the V gene TRBV4-1; the match to TRBD1 covers 7 bases. CDR3 length: 16 amino acids. CDR1 and CDR2 from the germline V gene are MGHRA and YSYEKL. Trimming cost V 0 bases and J 0 bases; bases outside gene matches: 2.